Presented here are 9 T cell receptor beta chains from one specimen sequenced in a study of T cells in Graves' hyperthyroidism and ophthalmopathy. Using RNA transcripts as the source, TCR beta CDR3 regions were amplified. First-round RT-PCR with HTBI primers amplified the TCR CDR3 region. Each CDR3 protein gets one entry after TCRdb re-called the multiplex PCR reads with MiXCR. The table lists more than 350,000 distinct CDR3 sequences, around 14% of them singletons. Sequenced sample: blood. These receptor sequences come from a woman aged 25 to 39 with Graves' hyperthyroidism.

The sample holds many counts of this clonotype. The CDR3 here is CATSDLGTSGSTDTQYF. The CDR3 DNA reads TGTGCCACCAGTGATTTGGGGACTAGCGGAAGCACAGATACGCAGTATTTT. The chain recombines TRBV24-1 with TRBJ2-3, with 11 bases that match TRBD2. The CDR3 has 17 residues. The germline V gene has CDR1 KGHDR and CDR2 SFDVKD. The V and J ends lost 0 bases and 0 bases, in that order; junction bases with no gene match: 1.

The V and J genes are TRBV6-4 and TRBJ2-7; 14 bases are shared with TRBD2. CDR1 is MRHNA and CDR2 is SNTAGT in the germline V gene. The CDR3 spans 15 residues. Trimming cost V 5 bases and J 7 bases; bases outside gene matches: 7. The CDR3 DNA follows: TGTGCCAGCAGTTACCTTGGACTAGCGGGGGGTGAGCAGTACTTC. Amino acid sequence: CASSYLGLAGGEQYF.

A few counts support this clonotype. The chain links TRBV6-5 to TRBJ2-2; D remains ambiguous. V dropped 0 bases and J dropped 0 bases, with 11 bases sitting between them. This CDR3 region has 17 residues. CDR1 is MNHEY and CDR2 is SVGAGI in the germline V gene. CDR3 bases: TGTGCCAGCAGTTACTCATTTAGGAGATCGAACACCGGGGAGCTGTTTTTT. This codes for CASSYSFRRSNTGELFF.

The chain is built from TRBV20-1 and TRBJ1-6; D uncertain. The CDR3 loop spans 15 amino acids. V was pared by 0 bases and J by 7 bases, with 13 bases between. The germline V gene has CDR1 DFQATT and CDR2 SNEGSKA (reference sequence). The CDR3 loop reads CSARERGAQNSPLHF. The DNA for the CDR3 is TGCAGTGCTAGAGAAAGAGGAGCCCAAAATTCACCCCTCCACTTT.

The chain joins TRBV15 to TRBJ1-3; TRBD1 agrees at 7 bases. V shed 9 bases, J shed 4 bases, and the junction held 9 bases outside the gene matches. CDR3 length: 14 residues. Germline assignment: CDR1 LNHNV and CDR2 YYDKDF (reference sequence). The CDR3 bases are TGTGCCACGACACCGACAGGGAAGGGAAACACCATATATTTT. Translated: CATTPTGKGNTIYF.

This clonotype appeared a few times. The genes are TRBV9 and TRBJ2-1, with 9 bases fitting TRBD2. J lost 8 bases, V lost 0 bases, and 3 bases had no gene match. CDR3 length: 14 amino acids. The V gene's germline CDR1 is SGDLS and CDR2 YYNGEE. CDR3 region: CASSVELAGDEQFF. CDR3 sequence (DNA): TGTGCCAGCAGCGTAGAACTAGCGGGCGATGAGCAGTTCTTC.

Note on this clonotype: A read error may produce the germline difference seen at one junction end. The V gene is TRBV28, the J gene TRBJ1-5; no firm D call. From germline, CDR1 is MDHEN and CDR2 SYDVKM. This CDR3 is 16 amino acids long. CDR3 amino acids: CASSPLRASPNQSQHF. In DNA form, the CDR3 reads TGTGCCAGCAGTCCCCTCCGGGCCTCCCCCAATCAGTCCCAGCATTTT. The whole variable domain, remainder taken from reference TRBV28 and TRBJ1-5, is DVKVTQSSRYLVKRTGEKVFLECVQDMDHENMFWYRQDPGLGLRLIYFSYDVKMKEKGDIPEGYSVSREKKERFSLILESASTNQTSMYLCASSPLRASPNQSQHFGDGTRLSIL.

CDR3 nucleotides: TGTGCCAGCAGCCTTTTTCAGCTCCCCGGGTCAGGGACATCTGGAAACACCATATATTTT. Protein product: CASSLFQLPGSGTSGNTIYF. The rearrangement uses TRBV11-2 and TRBJ1-3; D is possibly TRBD1 (6 bases). The germline CDR1 and CDR2 sequences are SGHAT and FQNNGV. The CDR3 loop spans 20 amino acids. The V and J ends lost 5 bases and 1 base respectively, with 27 bases between them.

This clonotype showed up just a few times. The chain links TRBV18 to TRBJ1-2; D not certain. This CDR3 is 14 amino acids long. Germline assignment: CDR1 KGHSH and CDR2 LQKENI. The V end lost 6 bases, the J end lost 8 bases, and 19 bases lay between the germline ends. CDR3 sequence: CASSPDAGPMGYTF. CDR3 coding DNA: TGTGCCAGCTCCCCTGACGCGGGTCCCATGGGCTACACCTTC.